This TCR beta chain derives from a study of T-cell reconstitution after alpha-beta-depleted transplantation in children. Overall study findings and caveats: The authors attributed T-cell counts and diversity one year after transplant mostly to newly produced T cells.

As concerns this clonotype: Its target is unknown.

Unique molecular identifiers tagged the TCRbeta library. MiXCR, run by TCRdb on the PCR reads, gives a single entry per CDR3 protein. The table lists 300,000 to 400,000 distinct CDR3 sequences, roughly 25% of them singletons. This receptor was identified in a male patient younger than 18 who had a stem cell transplant for acute lymphoblastic leukemia, so the T cells may come from the graft donor. The source material was PBMCs, mostly from graft donor cells, sampled 180 days after TCRalphabeta/CD19-depleted stem cell transplant.

The CDR3 DNA follows: TGTGCCAGTCCGGACAGCTTTCAGGAGGTTGTCTCCGAGCAGTACTTC. Amino acids: CASPDSFQEVVSEQYF. The V and J genes are TRBV18 and TRBJ2-7; weak D call: TRBD1 (6 bases). Trimming cost V 9 bases and J 6 bases, with 27 bases left between them. Germline values: CDR1 KGHSH, CDR2 LQKENI. The CDR3 length is 16 residues.